This T cell receptor (beta chain) was observed in a study of blood T cell repertoires in COVID-19. The overall study: Sources were T cells, B-cell-depleted T cells, or PBMCs; the material itself was cDNA or gDNA.

Per the original data handling: Reference gene primers were amplified, and this amplification served to estimate nucleated cell counts. Data came from immunoSEQ multiplex PCR; TCRdb stores just in-frame clones and leaves some out. The V and J calls and clone size are taken from that table; D and trimming were inferred from the DNA. The sample carries 60,000 to 75,000 clones, roughly 88% recorded once. Trimming pared 4 bases from V and 6 bases from J, leaving 17 bases between. The CDR3 runs 16 residues. CDR1 is SGHKS and CDR2 is YYEKEE in the germline V gene (reference sequence). Material for sequencing was peripheral blood. This sequence was found in a human donor in a cohort sampled during active COVID-19. The rearrangement joins TRBV5-5 to TRBJ1-6, with D tentatively TRBD1 (6 bases). CDR3 nucleotides: TGTGCCAGCAGCCCGGAACTCGGGACACGTAATTCACCCCTCCACTTT. Translation gives CASSPELGTRNSPLHF.